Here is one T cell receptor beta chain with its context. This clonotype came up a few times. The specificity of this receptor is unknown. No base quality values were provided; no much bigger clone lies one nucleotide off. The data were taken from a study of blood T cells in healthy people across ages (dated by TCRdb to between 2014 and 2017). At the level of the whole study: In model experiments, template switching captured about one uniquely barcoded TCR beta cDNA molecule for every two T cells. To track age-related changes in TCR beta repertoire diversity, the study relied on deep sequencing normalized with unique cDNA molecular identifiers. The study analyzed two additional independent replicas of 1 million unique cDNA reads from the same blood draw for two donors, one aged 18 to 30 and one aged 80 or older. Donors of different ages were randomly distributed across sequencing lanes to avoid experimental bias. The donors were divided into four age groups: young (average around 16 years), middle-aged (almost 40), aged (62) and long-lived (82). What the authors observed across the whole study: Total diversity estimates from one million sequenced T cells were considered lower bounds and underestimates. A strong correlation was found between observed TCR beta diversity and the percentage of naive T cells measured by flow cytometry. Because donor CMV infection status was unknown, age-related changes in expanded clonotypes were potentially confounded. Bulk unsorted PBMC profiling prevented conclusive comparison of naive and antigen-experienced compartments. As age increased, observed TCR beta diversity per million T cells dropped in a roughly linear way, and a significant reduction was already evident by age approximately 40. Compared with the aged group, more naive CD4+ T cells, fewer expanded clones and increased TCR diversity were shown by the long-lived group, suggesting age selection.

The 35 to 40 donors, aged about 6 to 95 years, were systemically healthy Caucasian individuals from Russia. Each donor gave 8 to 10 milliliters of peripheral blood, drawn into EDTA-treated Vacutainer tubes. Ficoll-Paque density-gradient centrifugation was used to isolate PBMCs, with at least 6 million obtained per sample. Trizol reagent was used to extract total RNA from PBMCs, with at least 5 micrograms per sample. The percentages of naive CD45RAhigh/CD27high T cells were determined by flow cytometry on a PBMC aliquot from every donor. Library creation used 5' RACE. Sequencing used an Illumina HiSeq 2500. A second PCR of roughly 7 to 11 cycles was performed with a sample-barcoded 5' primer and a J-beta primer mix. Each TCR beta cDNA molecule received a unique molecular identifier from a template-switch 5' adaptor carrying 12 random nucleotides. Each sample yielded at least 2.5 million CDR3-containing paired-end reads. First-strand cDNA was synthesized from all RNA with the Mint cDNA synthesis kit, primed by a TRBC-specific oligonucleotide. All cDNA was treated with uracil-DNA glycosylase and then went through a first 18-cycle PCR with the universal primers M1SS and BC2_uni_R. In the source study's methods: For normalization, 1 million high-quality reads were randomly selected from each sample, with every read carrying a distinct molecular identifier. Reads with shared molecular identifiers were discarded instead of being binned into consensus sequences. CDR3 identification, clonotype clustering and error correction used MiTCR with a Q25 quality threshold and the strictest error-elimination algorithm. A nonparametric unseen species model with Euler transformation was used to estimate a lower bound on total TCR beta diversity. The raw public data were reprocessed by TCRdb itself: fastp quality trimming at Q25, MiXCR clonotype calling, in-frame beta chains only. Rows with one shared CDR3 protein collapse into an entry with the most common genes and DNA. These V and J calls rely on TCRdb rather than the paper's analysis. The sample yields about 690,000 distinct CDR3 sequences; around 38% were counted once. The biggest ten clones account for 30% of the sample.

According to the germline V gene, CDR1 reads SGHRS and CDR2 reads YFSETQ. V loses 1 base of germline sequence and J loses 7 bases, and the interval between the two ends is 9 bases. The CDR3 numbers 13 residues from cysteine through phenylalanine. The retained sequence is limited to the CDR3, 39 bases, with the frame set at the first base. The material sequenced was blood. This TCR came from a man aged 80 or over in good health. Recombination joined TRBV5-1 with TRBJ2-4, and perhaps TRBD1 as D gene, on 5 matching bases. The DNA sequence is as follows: TGCGCCAGCAGCTTGACAGGACCCAACATTCAGTACTTC. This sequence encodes CASSLTGPNIQYF.